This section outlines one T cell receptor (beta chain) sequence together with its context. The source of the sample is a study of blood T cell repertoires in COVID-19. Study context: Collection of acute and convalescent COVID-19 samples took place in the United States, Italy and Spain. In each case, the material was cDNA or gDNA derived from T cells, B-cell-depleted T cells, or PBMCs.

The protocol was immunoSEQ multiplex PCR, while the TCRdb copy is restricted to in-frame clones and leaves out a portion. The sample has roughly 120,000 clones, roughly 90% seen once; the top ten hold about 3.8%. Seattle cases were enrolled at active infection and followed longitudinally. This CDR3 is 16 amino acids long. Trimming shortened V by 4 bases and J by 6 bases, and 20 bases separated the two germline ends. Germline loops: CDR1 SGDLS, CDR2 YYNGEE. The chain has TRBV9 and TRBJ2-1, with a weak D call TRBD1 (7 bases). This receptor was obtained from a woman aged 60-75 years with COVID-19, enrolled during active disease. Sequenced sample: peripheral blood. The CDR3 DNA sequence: TGTGCCAGCAGCCCAGAACCAGGGGGGTCAGGCAATGAGCAGTTCTTC. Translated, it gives CASSPEPGGSGNEQFF.